This T cell receptor (beta chain) was captured in a study of blood T cell repertoires in COVID-19. Across the whole study: Both acute and convalescent COVID-19 samples were obtained from the United States, Italy and Spain. The cDNA or gDNA used as material had been derived from T cells, B-cell-depleted T cells, or PBMCs.

This CDR3 has 18 residues. CDR1 and CDR2 from the germline V gene are SGHVS and FQNEAQ. With 0 bases clipped from V and 2 bases from J, the junction kept 8 bases outside the gene matches. Authors' analysis steps: Reference gene primer amplification gave estimated nucleated cell counts. Clones were read by immunoSEQ multiplex PCR, and TCRdb kept only the in-frame ones, dropping some. The D gene and trimming were derived from the DNA, and the V and J assignments and clone size from that table. The data contain over 200,000 clones, 83% of them singletons. The source of this sequence is a woman in her thirties or forties with active or convalescent COVID-19. The sample consisted of peripheral blood. This sequence joins TRBV7-8 and TRBJ1-5, with TRBD1 identical over 9 bases. The chain's CDR3 is CASSLAMDRGIGNQPQHF. CDR3 DNA: TGTGCCAGCAGCTTAGCCATGGACAGGGGTATAGGCAATCAGCCCCAGCATTTT.